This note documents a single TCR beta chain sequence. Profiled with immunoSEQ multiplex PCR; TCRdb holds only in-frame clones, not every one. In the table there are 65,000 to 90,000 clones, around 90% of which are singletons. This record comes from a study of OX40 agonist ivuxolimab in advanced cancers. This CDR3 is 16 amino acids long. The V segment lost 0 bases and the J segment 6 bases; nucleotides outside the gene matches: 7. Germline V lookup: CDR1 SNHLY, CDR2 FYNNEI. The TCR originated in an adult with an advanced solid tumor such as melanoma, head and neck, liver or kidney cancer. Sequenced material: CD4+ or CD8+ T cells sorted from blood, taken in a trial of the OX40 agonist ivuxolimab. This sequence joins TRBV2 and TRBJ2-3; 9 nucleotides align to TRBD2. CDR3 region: CASSEALWRGGDTQYF. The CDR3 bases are TGTGCCAGCAGTGAAGCGCTTTGGCGGGGGGGGGATACGCAGTATTTT.